Given below is one T cell receptor beta chain in context. The data originate from a study of shared clonotypes between healthy human individuals. Germline V gene data show CDR1 as SQVTM and CDR2 as ANQGSEA. The CDR3 is 13 amino acids. The V and J ends lost 7 bases and 2 bases, in that order; junction bases with no gene match: 2. Produced via immunoSEQ multiplex PCR; TCRdb's table is partial and in-frame only. Of approximately 510,000 clones in the sample, less than 85% are singletons; the top ten hold approximately 13%. The chain has TRBV29-1 and TRBJ1-1, with 12 bases matching TRBD1. The clonotype originates from a woman in her thirties or forties in good health. Some clones in this sample may be carry-over from other donors' samples. Sequenced material: PBMCs. CDR3 sequence reads: CSAGTGGNTEAFF. The DNA of the CDR3 is TGCAGCGCCGGGACAGGGGGCAACACTGAAGCTTTCTTT.